The rows below give T cell receptor beta chains drawn from one sample of a study of cytomegalovirus exposure and HLA in healthy donors. Clones were read by immunoSEQ multiplex PCR, and TCRdb kept only the in-frame ones, dropping some. The data hold 75,000 to 100,000 clones, with roughly 79% observed a single time. Sequencing was performed on PBMCs. The receptors originated from a man aged 30-40 years in good health and CMV-seronegative. The CDR3 runs from the conserved cysteine through the conserved F or W. Each record gives: J gene, CDR3 length, D gene, V gene, clone size, CDR3 DNA, CDR3 protein. D genes are given only for firm matches. The listing skips clone size in some rows; elsewhere it reads once, few, many or a size class.

>TRBJ2-3|16|TRBD2|TRBV13|NA
TGTGCCAGCAGCTTAGGGGGACTAGCGGGCGGGGATACGCAGTATTTT
CASSLGGLAGGDTQYF
>TRBJ2-1|15|TRBD2|TRBV27|NA
TGTGCCAGCAGGCAAACTAGCGGGAGCTACAATGAGCAGTTCTTC
CASRQTSGSYNEQFF
>TRBJ1-6|15|NA|TRBV6-5|NA
TGTGCCAGCAGTTATAAGACGTCGGGGAATTCACCCCTCCACTTT
CASSYKTSGNSPLHF
>TRBJ1-1|15|NA|TRBV18|NA
TGTGCCAGCTCACCACAGGCAGGGTGGAACACTGAAGCTTTCTTT
CASSPQAGWNTEAFF
>TRBJ2-5|17|TRBD2|TRBV11-2|NA
TGTGCCAGCAGCCTCACACTAGCGGGGGGCTCGATGGAGACCCAGTACTTC
CASSLTLAGGSMETQYF
>TRBJ2-3|14|NA|TRBV12-5|NA
TGTGCTAGTGACTCTCTATCCCCCACAGATACGCAGTATTTT
CASDSLSPTDTQYF
>TRBJ2-5|17|NA|TRBV5-1|NA
TGCGCCAGCAGCTTGGGTCTGCGGGAAGAACCCCAAGAGACCCAGTACTTC
CASSLGLREEPQETQYF
>TRBJ2-3|15|TRBD1|TRBV5-1|NA
TGCGCCAGCAGCGCGGGACAGGGGCGCACAGATACGCAGTATTTT
CASSAGQGRTDTQYF
>TRBJ1-3|15|TRBD1|TRBV18|NA
TGTGCCAGCTCCCGAGGACAGGATACCGGAAACACCATATATTTT
CASSRGQDTGNTIYF
>TRBJ1-2|15|TRBD1|TRBV19|NA
TGTGCCAGTAGTACCCCGACAGGGGTTGGTCTTGGCTACACCTTC
CASSTPTGVGLGYTF
>TRBJ2-5|18|TRBD2|TRBV27|NA
TGTGCCAGCAGTTACTATAGGACTAGCGGGGGGGGGTTGGAGACCCAGTACTTC
CASSYYRTSGGGLETQYF
>TRBJ2-5|13|TRBD1|TRBV18|NA
TGTGCCAGCTCTCAACGACAGGGAGAGACCCAGTACTTC
CASSQRQGETQYF
>TRBJ2-2|14|NA|TRBV11-2|NA
TGTGCCAGCAGCTTAGAACGAGGTACCGGGGAGCTGTTTTTT
CASSLERGTGELFF
>TRBJ2-5|16|NA|TRBV5-1|NA
TGCGCCAGCAGCTTCGCAGGGGGGAGGACTCAAGAGACCCAGTACTTC
CASSFAGGRTQETQYF
>TRBJ1-1|13|NA|TRBV6-1|few
TGTGCCAGCAGATGGACAGCGAACACTGAAGCTTTCTTT
CASRWTANTEAFF
>TRBJ2-3|15|TRBD2|TRBV5-1|few
TGCGCCAGCAGCTTGACTAGCGGGAGTACAGATACGCAGTATTTT
CASSLTSGSTDTQYF
>TRBJ1-2|15|NA|TRBV2|NA
TGTGCCAGCAGTGAGTCCGAAGTTGTCGGCTATGGCTACACCTTC
CASSESEVVGYGYTF
>TRBJ2-1|15|NA|TRBV5-1|NA
TGCGCCAGCAGCCGACAAGTAGGGGGAATCGATGAGCAGTTCTTC
CASSRQVGGIDEQFF
>TRBJ2-7|16|TRBD1|TRBV13|NA
TGTGCCAGCAGCTCCTCCGGGACAGGGGGGTACTACGAGCAGTACTTC
CASSSSGTGGYYEQYF
>TRBJ2-5|13|TRBD1|TRBV5-6|NA
TGTGCCAGCAGCTCGGACAGGGAAGAGACCCAGTACTTC
CASSSDREETQYF
>TRBJ1-3|15|NA|TRBV6-1|NA
TGTGCCAGCAGTGAGTCTGGGGGCCCTGGAAACACCATATATTTT
CASSESGGPGNTIYF
>TRBJ1-2|15|NA|TRBV28|NA
TGTGCCAGCAGCCAAACCGGGAGAGTCTACTATGGCTACACCTTC
CASSQTGRVYYGYTF
>TRBJ1-2|15|TRBD1|TRBV5-4|NA
TGTGCCAGCAGCCAGACAGGGGAACTGGGCTATGGCTACACCTTC
CASSQTGELGYGYTF
>TRBJ1-6|15|NA|TRBV7-6|NA
TGTGCCAGCAGCTTAAATGGGCAGGTTAATTCACCCCTCCACTTT
CASSLNGQVNSPLHF
>TRBJ2-3|11|NA|TRBV6-5|few
TGTGCCAGCAGTTATCGGGATACGCAGTATTTT
CASSYRDTQYF
>TRBJ1-5|14|NA|TRBV15|NA
TGTGCCACCAGGGCGGGAGGGGGGTCAGCGCCCCAGCATTTT
CATRAGGGSAPQHF
>TRBJ2-7|13|TRBD1|TRBV11-2|NA
TGTGCCAGCAGCGGAACAGGGGGCAGGGAGCAGTACTTC
CASSGTGGREQYF
>TRBJ1-3|16|NA|TRBV10-1|NA
TGCGCCAGCAGTGAGTCGGAGGGACTCTCTGGAAACACCATATATTTT
CASSESEGLSGNTIYF
>TRBJ2-3|14|NA|TRBV7-2|once
TGTGCCAGCAGCCCGAGACAGAACACAGATACGCAGTATTTT
CASSPRQNTDTQYF
>TRBJ1-1|15|NA|TRBV4-1|once
TGCGCCAGCAGCCTGACCGGAGAATTGAACACTGAAGCTTTCTTT
CASSLTGELNTEAFF
>TRBJ2-1|15|NA|TRBV10-3|NA
TGTGCCATCAGTGTGGGGGGGCATAGGCGCAATGAGCAGTTCTTC
CAISVGGHRRNEQFF
>TRBJ2-1|19|TRBD2|TRBV11-2|NA
TGTGCCAGCAGCTTAGATCGGACGGCTAGCGGGCTTCTGGGCAATGAGCAGTTCTTC
CASSLDRTASGLLGNEQFF
>TRBJ2-1|14|NA|TRBV7-9|NA
TGTGCCAGCAGCTTAGCGGGAGTTGGCAATGAGCAGTTCTTC
CASSLAGVGNEQFF
>TRBJ2-1|14|NA|TRBV5-6|NA
TGTGCCAGCAGCAAAGTCCCTAGGGGAGGTGAGCAGTTCTTC
CASSKVPRGGEQFF
>TRBJ2-3|14|NA|TRBV5-1|NA
TGCGCCAGCAGCAGCGGAGGGGGCACAGATACGCAGTATTTT
CASSSGGGTDTQYF
>TRBJ1-1|14|TRBD1|TRBV2|few
TGTGCCAGCAGTCGACAGGGGGGGAACACTGAAGCTTTCTTT
CASSRQGGNTEAFF
>TRBJ1-1|13|NA|TRBV9|NA
TGTGCCAGCAGCGTAGCAGGGTTTACTGAAGCTTTCTTT
CASSVAGFTEAFF
>TRBJ1-1|15|NA|TRBV18|NA
TGTGCCAGCTCAGAGAGAAGTACAGAAAACACTGAAGCTTTCTTT
CASSERSTENTEAFF
>TRBJ2-3|18|NA|TRBV7-6|NA
TGTGCCAGCAGCTTAATGGGAGGTATGCGGGTTAACGCAGATACGCAGTATTTT
CASSLMGGMRVNADTQYF
>TRBJ1-1|17|NA|TRBV18|NA
TGTGCCAGCTCACCAGGCCTCCGGACAAAAGGAAGCACTGAAGCTTTCTTT
CASSPGLRTKGSTEAFF
>TRBJ2-7|11|NA|TRBV5-6|NA
TGTGCCAGCAGCGGGCTTCGCGAGCAGTACTTC
CASSGLREQYF